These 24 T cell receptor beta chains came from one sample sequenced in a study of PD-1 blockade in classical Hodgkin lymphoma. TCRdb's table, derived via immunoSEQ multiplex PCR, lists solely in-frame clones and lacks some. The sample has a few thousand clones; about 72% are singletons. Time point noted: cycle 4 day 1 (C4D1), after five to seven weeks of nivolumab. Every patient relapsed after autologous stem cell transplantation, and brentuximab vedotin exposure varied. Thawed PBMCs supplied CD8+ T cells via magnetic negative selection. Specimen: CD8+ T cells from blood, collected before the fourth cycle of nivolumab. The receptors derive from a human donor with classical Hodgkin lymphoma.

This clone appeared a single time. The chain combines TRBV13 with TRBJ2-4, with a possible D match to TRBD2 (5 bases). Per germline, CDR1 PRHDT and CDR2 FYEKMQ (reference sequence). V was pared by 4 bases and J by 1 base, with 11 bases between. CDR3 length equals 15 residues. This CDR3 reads CASSWRIGAKNIQYF. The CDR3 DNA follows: TGTGCCAGCAGCTGGAGGATAGGGGCCAAAAACATTCAGTACTTC. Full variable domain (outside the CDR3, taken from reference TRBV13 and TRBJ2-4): AAGVIQSPRHLIKEKRETATLKCYPIPRHDTVYWYQQGPGQDPQFLISFYEKMQSDKGSIPDRFSAQQFSDYHSELNMSSLELGDSALYFCASSWRIGAKNIQYFGAGTRLSVL.

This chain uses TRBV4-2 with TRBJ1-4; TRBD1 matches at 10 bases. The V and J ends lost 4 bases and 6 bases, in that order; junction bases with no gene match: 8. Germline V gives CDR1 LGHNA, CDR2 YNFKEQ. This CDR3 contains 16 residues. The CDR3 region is CASSRKTGTGDEKLFF. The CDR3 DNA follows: TGTGCCAGCAGCCGGAAGACCGGGACAGGGGATGAAAAACTGTTTTTT.

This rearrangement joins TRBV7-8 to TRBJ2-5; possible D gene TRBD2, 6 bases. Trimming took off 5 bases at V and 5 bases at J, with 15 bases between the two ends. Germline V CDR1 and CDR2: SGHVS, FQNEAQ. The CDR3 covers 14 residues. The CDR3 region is CASSARLGDETQYF. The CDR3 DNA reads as TGTGCCAGCAGCGCCCGACTAGGGGACGAGACCCAGTACTTC.

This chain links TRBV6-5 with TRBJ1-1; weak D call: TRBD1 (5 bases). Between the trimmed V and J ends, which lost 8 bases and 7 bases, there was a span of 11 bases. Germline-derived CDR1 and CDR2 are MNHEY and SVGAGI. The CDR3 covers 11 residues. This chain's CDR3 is CASLWGNEAFF. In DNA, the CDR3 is TGTGCCAGCCTTTGGGGGAATGAAGCTTTCTTT.

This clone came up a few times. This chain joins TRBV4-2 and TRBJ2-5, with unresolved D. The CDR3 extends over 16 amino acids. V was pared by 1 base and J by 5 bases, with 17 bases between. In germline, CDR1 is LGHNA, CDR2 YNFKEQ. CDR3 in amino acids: CASSQVRDWEMETQYF. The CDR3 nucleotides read TGTGCCAGCAGCCAAGTTAGAGACTGGGAAATGGAGACCCAGTACTTC.

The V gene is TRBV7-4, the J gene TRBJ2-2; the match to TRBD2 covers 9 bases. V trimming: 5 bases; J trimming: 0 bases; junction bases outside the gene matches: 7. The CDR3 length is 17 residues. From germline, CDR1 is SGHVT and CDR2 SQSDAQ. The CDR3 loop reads CASSRREGTANTGELFF. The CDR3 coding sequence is TGTGCCAGCAGCCGGCGGGAGGGCACTGCGAACACCGGGGAGCTGTTTTTT.

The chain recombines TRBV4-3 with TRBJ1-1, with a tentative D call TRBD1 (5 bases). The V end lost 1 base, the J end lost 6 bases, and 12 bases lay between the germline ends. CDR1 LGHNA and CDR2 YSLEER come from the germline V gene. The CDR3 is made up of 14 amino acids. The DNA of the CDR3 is TGCGCCAGCAGCCAAGGGGGGGGAGGGGCTGAAGCTTTCTTT. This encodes CASSQGGGGAEAFF.

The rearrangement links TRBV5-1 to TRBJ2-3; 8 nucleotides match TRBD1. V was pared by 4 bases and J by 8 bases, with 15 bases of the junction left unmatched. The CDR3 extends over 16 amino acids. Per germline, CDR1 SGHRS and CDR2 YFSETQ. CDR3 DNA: TGCGCCAGCAGCGGGGCATGGGACACAGGGGGTTTTACGCAGTATTTT. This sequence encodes CASSGAWDTGGFTQYF.

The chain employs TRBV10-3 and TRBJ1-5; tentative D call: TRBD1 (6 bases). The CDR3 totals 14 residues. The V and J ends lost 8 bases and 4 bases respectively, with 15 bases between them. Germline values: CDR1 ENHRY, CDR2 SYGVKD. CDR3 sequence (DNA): TGTGCCATCGCCGAAGCTACAGGGAATCAGCCCCAGCATTTT. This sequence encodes CAIAEATGNQPQHF.

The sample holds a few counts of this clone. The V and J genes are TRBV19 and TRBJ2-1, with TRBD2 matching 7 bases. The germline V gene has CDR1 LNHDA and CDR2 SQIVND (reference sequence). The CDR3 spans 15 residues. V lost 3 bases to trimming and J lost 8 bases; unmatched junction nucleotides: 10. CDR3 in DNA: TGTGCCAGTAGTATCATGATTGGGACTACGGATGAGCAGTTCTTC. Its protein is CASSIMIGTTDEQFF.

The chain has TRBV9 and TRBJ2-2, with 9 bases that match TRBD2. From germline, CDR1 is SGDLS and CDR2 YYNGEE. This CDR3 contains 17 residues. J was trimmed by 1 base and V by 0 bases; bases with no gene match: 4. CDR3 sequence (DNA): TGTGCCAGCAGCGTAGTCGAGCGGGGGGTGAACACCGGGGAGCTGTTTTTT. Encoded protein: CASSVVERGVNTGELFF.

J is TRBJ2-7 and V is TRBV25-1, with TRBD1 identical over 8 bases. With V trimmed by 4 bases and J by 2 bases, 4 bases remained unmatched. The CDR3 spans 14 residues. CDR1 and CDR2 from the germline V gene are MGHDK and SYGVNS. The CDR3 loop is CASSGQGAPYEQYV. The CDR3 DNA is TGTGCCAGCAGTGGTCAGGGGGCGCCCTACGAGCAGTACGTC.

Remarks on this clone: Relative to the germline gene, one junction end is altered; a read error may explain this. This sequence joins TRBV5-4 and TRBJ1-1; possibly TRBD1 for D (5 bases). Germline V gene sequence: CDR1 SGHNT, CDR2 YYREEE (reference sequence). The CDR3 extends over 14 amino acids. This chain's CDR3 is CASSQVGAPDEAFF. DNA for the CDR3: TGCGCCAGCAGCCAAGTCGGGGCACCCGATGAAGCTTTCTTT. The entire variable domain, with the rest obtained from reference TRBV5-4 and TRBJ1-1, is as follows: ETGVTQSPTHLIKTRGQQVTLRCSSQSGHNTVSWYQQALGQGPQFIFQYYREEENGRGNFPPRFSGLQFPNYSSELNVNALELDDSALYLCASSQVGAPDEAFFGQGTRLTVV.

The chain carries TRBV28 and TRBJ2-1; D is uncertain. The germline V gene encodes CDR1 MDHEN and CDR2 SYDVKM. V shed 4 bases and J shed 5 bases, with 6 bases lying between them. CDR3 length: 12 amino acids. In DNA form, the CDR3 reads TGTGCCAGCAGTTCTAACGACAATGAGCAGTTCTTC. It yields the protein CASSSNDNEQFF.

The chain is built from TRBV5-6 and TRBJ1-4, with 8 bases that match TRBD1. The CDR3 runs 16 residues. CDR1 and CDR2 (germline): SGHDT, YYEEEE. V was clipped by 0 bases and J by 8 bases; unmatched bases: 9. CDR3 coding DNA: TGTGCCAGCAGCTTGGGGTCGGACAGGGCCCCAGAAAAACTGTTTTTT. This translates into CASSLGSDRAPEKLFF.

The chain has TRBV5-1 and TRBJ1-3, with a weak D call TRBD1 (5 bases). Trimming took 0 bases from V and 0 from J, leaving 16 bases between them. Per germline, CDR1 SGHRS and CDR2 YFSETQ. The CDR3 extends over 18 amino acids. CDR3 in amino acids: CASSLVGTKLFSGNTIYF. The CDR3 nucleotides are TGCGCCAGCAGCTTGGTCGGGACCAAATTGTTCTCTGGAAACACCATATATTTT.

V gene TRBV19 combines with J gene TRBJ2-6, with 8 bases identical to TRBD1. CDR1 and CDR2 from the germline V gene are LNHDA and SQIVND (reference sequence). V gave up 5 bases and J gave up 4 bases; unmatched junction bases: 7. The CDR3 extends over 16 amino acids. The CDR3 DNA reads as TGTGCCAGTAGTGAAACAGGGGGTACGGGGGCCAACGTCCTGACTTTC. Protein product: CASSETGGTGANVLTF. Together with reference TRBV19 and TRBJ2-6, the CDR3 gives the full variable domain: DGGITQSPKYLFRKEGQNVTLSCEQNLNHDAMYWYRQDPGQGLRLIYYSQIVNDFQKGDIAEGYSVSREKKESFPLTVTSAQKNPTAFYLCASSETGGTGANVLTFGAGSRLTVL.

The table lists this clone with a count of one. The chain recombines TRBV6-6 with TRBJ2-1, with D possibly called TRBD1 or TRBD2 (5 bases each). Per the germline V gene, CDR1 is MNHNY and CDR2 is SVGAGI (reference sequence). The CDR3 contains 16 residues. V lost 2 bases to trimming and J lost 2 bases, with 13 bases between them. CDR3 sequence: CASSYGTGATYNEQFF. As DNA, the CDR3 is TGTGCCAGCAGTTACGGGACCGGGGCGACCTACAATGAGCAGTTCTTC.

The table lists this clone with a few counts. CDR3 sequence reads: CASSVTSSYEQYF. For the CDR3, the DNA is TGTGCCAGCAGCGTGACTAGTTCCTACGAGCAGTACTTC. This rearrangement joins TRBV7-2 to TRBJ2-7; D may be TRBD2 (6 bases). Trimming pared 5 bases from V and 1 base from J, leaving 9 bases between. Germline lookup yields CDR1 SGHTA and CDR2 FQGNSA. The CDR3 has 13 residues.

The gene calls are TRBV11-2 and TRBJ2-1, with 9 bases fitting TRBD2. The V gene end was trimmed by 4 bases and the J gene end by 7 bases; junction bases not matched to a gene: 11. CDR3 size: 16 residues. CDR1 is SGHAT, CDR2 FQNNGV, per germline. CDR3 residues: CASSSVLRGGANEQFF. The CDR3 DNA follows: TGTGCCAGCAGCTCCGTCTTGCGGGGGGGCGCAAATGAGCAGTTCTTC.

The CDR3 nucleotides are TGTGCCAGCAGTGCTACAGGGGGGATCTCCTACGAGCAGTACTTC. Amino acids: CASSATGGISYEQYF. The chain joins TRBV27 to TRBJ2-7; 8 nucleotides agree with TRBD1. Germline V gene lookup returns CDR1 MNHEY and CDR2 SMNVEV (reference sequence). Germline trimming cut 5 bases from V and 0 bases from J; bases unmatched to any gene: 6. The CDR3 has 15 amino acids.

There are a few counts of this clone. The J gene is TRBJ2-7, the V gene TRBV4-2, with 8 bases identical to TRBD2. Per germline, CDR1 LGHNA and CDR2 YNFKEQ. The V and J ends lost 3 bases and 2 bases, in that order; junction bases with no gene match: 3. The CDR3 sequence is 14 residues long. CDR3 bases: TGTGCCAGCAGCCAGACTAGCGAAACCTACGAGCAGTACTTC. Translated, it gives CASSQTSETYEQYF.

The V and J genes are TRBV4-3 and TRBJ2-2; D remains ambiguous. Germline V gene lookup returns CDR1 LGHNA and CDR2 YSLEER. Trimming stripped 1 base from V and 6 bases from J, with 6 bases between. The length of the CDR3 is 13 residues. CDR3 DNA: TGCGCCAGCAGCCAAGGAGACTCCGGGGAGCTGTTTTTT. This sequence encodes CASSQGDSGELFF.

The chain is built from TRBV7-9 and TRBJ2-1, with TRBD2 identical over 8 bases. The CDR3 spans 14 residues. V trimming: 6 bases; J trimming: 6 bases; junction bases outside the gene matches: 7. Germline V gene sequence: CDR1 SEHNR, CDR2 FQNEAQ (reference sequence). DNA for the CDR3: TGTGCCAGCAGAGCGCGGGGGGCCGTCAATGAGCAGTTCTTC. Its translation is CASRARGAVNEQFF.